Shown below are 29 T cell receptor beta chains from a single sample sequenced in a study of regulatory T cells in long-lasting Graves disease. Time point meaning: newly diagnosed GD, antithyroid drugs for less than 3 months. From PBMCs, RNA was extracted and then used to make the TCR library. With iRepertoire HTBI primers and Arm-PCR of CDR3 regions, TCR beta libraries were built. Each CDR3 protein is one row after TCRdb ran MiXCR on the multiplex PCR reads. The sample has some 220,000 distinct CDR3 sequences; approximately 18% are singletons. The sample also formed part of further work on T cells in Graves' hyperthyroidism and ophthalmopathy.

The sequenced sample was peripheral blood mononuclear cells (PBMCs), obtained at new diagnosis, from a patient treated with antithyroid drugs. These receptors originate from a woman in her thirties with Graves disease.

V and J are TRBV5-6 and TRBJ2-5; TRBD1 matches 7 bases. The CDR3 sequence is 17 residues long. V lost 4 bases to trimming and J lost 3 bases; unmatched junction nucleotides: 15. Germline assignment: CDR1 SGHDT and CDR2 YYEEEE. The CDR3 spells CASSQTNSGTVKETQYF. The CDR3 bases are TGTGCCAGCAGCCAGACTAACTCCGGGACAGTAAAAGAGACCCAGTACTTC.

At least ten counts were recorded for this clonotype. The rearrangement joins TRBV6-5 to TRBJ2-7; 9 nucleotides align to TRBD2. The trim removed 0 bases at V and 1 base at J, leaving 10 bases unmatched. CDR1 MNHEY and CDR2 SVGAGI come from the germline V gene. The CDR3 length is 18 residues. CDR3 amino acids: CASSYSKAGGWVSYEQYF. The CDR3 region has the DNA TGTGCCAGCAGTTACTCGAAAGCGGGAGGATGGGTGTCCTACGAGCAGTACTTC.

As regards this clonotype: A much larger clone lies one base from this, so it may be a read error. V is TRBV30 and J is TRBJ1-1, with TRBD1 as a possible D gene (5 bases). This CDR3 contains 13 residues. The V gene's germline CDR1 is GTSNPN and CDR2 SVGIG (reference sequence). V lost 3 bases to trimming and J lost 7 bases, with 15 bases between them. CDR3 bases: TGTGCCTGGAGCCTGTCAGGGCGAATTGAAGCTTTCTTT. Translation gives CAWSLSGRIEAFF. Looking up the rest from reference TRBV30 and TRBJ1-1 gives the full variable domain: SQTIHQWPATLVQPVGSPLSLECTVEGTSNPNLYWYRQAAGRGLQLLFYSVGIGQISSEVPQNLSASRPQDRQFILSSKKLLLSDSGFYLCAWSLSGRIEAFFGQGTRLTVV.

This clonotype occurred many times. The rearrangement uses TRBV19 and TRBJ1-4, with TRBD1 matching over 8 bases. The CDR3 is 16 amino acids. CDR1 LNHDA and CDR2 SQIVND come from the germline V gene (reference sequence). V shed 0 bases and J 8 bases; nucleotides not matched to a gene: 8. Here the CDR3 reads CASSIDAPGGREKLFF. CDR3 nucleotide sequence: TGTGCCAGTAGTATAGACGCCCCAGGGGGCAGAGAAAAACTGTTTTTT.

This clonotype was detected ten times or more. The genes are TRBV15 and TRBJ2-5, with D perhaps matching TRBD1 or TRBD2 (5 bases each). This CDR3 comprises 12 residues. Germline V lookup: CDR1 LNHNV, CDR2 YYDKDF (reference sequence). Between the trimmed V and J ends, which lost 7 bases and 7 bases, there was a span of 13 bases. This chain's CDR3 is CATTGSGGTQYF. CDR3 in DNA: TGTGCCACCACCGGGTCTGGGGGGACCCAGTACTTC.

This clonotype is medium-sized (0.01 to 0.1%). The rearrangement joins TRBV11-1 to TRBJ1-2, with 9 bases lining up with TRBD1. CDR3 length: 12 residues. After removal of 4 bases from V and 8 bases from J, the junction contained 2 bases not matched to a gene. Germline loops: CDR1 SGHAT, CDR2 FQDESV (reference sequence). This CDR3 reads CASSWDRDGYTF. CDR3 coding DNA: TGTGCCAGCAGCTGGGACAGGGACGGCTACACCTTC.

This clonotype was counted ten times or more. This chain connects TRBV29-1 to TRBJ2-7; 8 bases are a match to TRBD1. The V gene's germline CDR1 is SQVTM and CDR2 ANQGSEA. The length of the CDR3 is 13 residues. V lost 6 bases to trimming and J lost 1 base; unmatched junction nucleotides: 5. The CDR3 loop is CSVGTGSSYEQYF. For the CDR3, the DNA is TGCAGCGTGGGGACAGGATCTTCCTACGAGCAGTACTTC.

This clonotype was counted many times. V usage is TRBV6-2 or TRBV6-3 and J usage is TRBJ2-1; a weak D match, TRBD1 (8 bases). Deletions cut 7 bases from V and 10 bases from J, with 26 bases between. Germline V gene sequence: CDR1 MNHEY, CDR2 SVGEGT. CDR3 length equals 16 residues. The CDR3 nucleotides read TGTGCCAGCACCCCTAAGCGGGGACAGGCAGATCTGGAGCAGTTCTTC. This encodes CASTPKRGQADLEQFF.

Points on this clonotype: At one boundary the junction diverges from the germline segment, which might be a read error. The V call is TRBV4-2, the J call TRBJ1-6; 7 bases are a match to TRBD1. CDR1 is LGHNA and CDR2 is YNFKEQ in the germline V gene. CDR3 length equals 16 residues. CDR3 nucleotides: TGTGCCAGCAGCCCCCACCGGACAGGTGATAATTCACCCCTCCAGTTT. Translated: CASSPHRTGDNSPLQF.

The chain couples TRBV7-2 to TRBJ2-7; the match to TRBD2 covers 9 bases. V lost 1 base to trimming and J lost 5 bases; unmatched junction nucleotides: 6. The CDR3 contains 15 residues. Germline CDR1 is SGHTA and CDR2 is FQGNSA. CDR3 protein: CASSLGWREGHEQYF. CDR3 sequence (DNA): TGTGCCAGCAGCTTAGGGTGGCGGGAGGGCCACGAGCAGTACTTC.

There are many counts of this clonotype. CDR3 in DNA: TGTGCCAGCAGCCGCCGGCGGCGGGAGATCGAGACCCAGTACTTC. Its translation is CASSRRRREIETQYF. The chain joins TRBV3-1 to TRBJ2-5; 7 bases line up with TRBD2. Germline V gene data show CDR1 as LGHDT and CDR2 as YNNKEL (reference sequence). This CDR3 comprises 15 residues. The junction had 10 bases not matched to a gene; V was cut back by 4 bases and J by 5 bases.

This clonotype came up many times. This chain connects TRBV6-2 or TRBV6-3 to TRBJ2-7, with 9 positions matching TRBD2. CDR1 is MNHEY and CDR2 is SVGEGT in the germline V gene. V trimming: 5 bases; J trimming: 6 bases; junction bases outside the gene matches: 8. This CDR3 is built from 14 residues. In DNA, the CDR3 is TGTGCCAGCAGTAAAGGGACTAGCCCCACCGAGCAGTACTTC. This sequence encodes CASSKGTSPTEQYF.

In this sample, this clonotype turned up many times. One junction end does not reproduce the germline sequence, and a read error may be involved. The rearrangement uses TRBV7-7 and TRBJ1-5; tentatively, D is TRBD1 (6 bases). Germline assignment: CDR1 SSHAT and CDR2 FNYEAQ (reference sequence). The CDR3 loop spans 15 amino acids. Written as DNA, the CDR3 is TGTGCTAGCAGCTTACTGCAGGGGAAGGATCAGCCCCAGCATTTT. Its translation: CASSLLQGKDQPQHF.

This clonotype came up many times. The rearrangement links TRBV3-1 to TRBJ2-5, with TRBD2 matching 11 bases. V lost 4 bases, J lost 3 bases, and 1 base stayed unmatched. The CDR3 contains 14 residues. Looked up from germline, CDR1 is LGHDT and CDR2 is YNNKEL (reference sequence). CDR3 in DNA: TGTGCCAGCAGCCTGACTAGCGGGAAAGAGACCCAGTACTTC. Its protein is CASSLTSGKETQYF.

This clonotype was counted ten times or more. This rearrangement joins TRBV7-2 to TRBJ1-1; 7 nucleotides match TRBD1. V dropped 5 bases and J dropped 1; count of bases not matched to a gene: 13. This CDR3 is 17 amino acids long. CDR1 and CDR2 from the germline V gene are SGHTA and FQGNSA. Here the CDR3 DNA reads TGTGCCAGCAGCCCCCGGACCGTGACAGGGCGGAACACTGAAGCTTTCTTT. Translating it yields CASSPRTVTGRNTEAFF.

This clonotype was counted many times. CDR3: CASSRFGTSGRGREQYF. In DNA form, the CDR3 reads TGTGCCAGCAGCCGATTTGGGACTAGCGGGAGGGGTCGGGAGCAGTACTTC. The rearrangement links TRBV3-1 to TRBJ2-7; 16 bases align to TRBD2. CDR1 LGHDT and CDR2 YNNKEL come from the germline V gene (reference sequence). The CDR3 extends over 17 amino acids. J was trimmed by 7 bases and V by 4 bases; bases with no gene match: 10.

This CDR3 reads CASSLSGYTEAFF. CDR3 in DNA: TGTGCCAGCAGCTTGTCAGGGTACACTGAAGCTTTCTTT. This sequence joins TRBV5-8 and TRBJ1-1, with D possibly matching TRBD1 (5 bases). The CDR3 totals 13 residues. Trimming cost V 1 base and J 3 bases, with 7 bases left between them. Per germline, CDR1 SGHTS and CDR2 YDEGEE.

This clonotype has a count of ten or more. The rearrangement links TRBV2 to TRBJ2-4, with TRBD1 matching 7 bases. V dropped 1 base and J dropped 1; count of bases not matched to a gene: 4. The CDR3 extends over 16 amino acids. Germline assignment: CDR1 SNHLY and CDR2 FYNNEI. The CDR3 protein is CASSEDRGLAKNIQYF. Written as DNA, the CDR3 is TGTGCCAGCAGTGAAGATAGGGGGCTGGCCAAAAACATTCAGTACTTC. Combining the CDR3 with reference TRBV2 and TRBJ2-4 gives the whole variable domain EPEVTQTPSHQVTQMGQEVILRCVPISNHLYFYWYRQILGQKVEFLVSFYNNEISEKSEIFDDQFSVERPDGSNFTLKIRSTKLEDSAMYFCASSEDRGLAKNIQYFGAGTRLSVL.

V usage is TRBV6-1 and J usage is TRBJ1-4; D is possibly TRBD1 (6 bases). The CDR3 length is 16 residues. V lost 4 bases, J lost 2 bases, and 14 bases lay in between. The V gene's germline CDR1 is MNHNS and CDR2 SASEGT. CDR3: CASSVTGAGTNEKLFF. DNA of the CDR3: TGTGCCAGCAGTGTCACGGGGGCGGGGACTAATGAAAAACTGTTTTTT.

This chain joins TRBV11-3 and TRBJ1-1; D call uncertain. This CDR3 contains 14 residues. Germline CDR1 reads SGHNT; CDR2 reads YENEEA. Between the trimmed V and J ends, which lost 0 bases and 1 base, there was a span of 6 bases. The CDR3 DNA sequence: TGTGCCAGCAGCTTAGATCTGTGGAACACTGAAGCTTTCTTT. Its protein product is CASSLDLWNTEAFF.

This clonotype was seen a few times. The chain employs TRBV9 and TRBJ2-1, with TRBD2 matching 10 bases. Germline V gene sequence: CDR1 SGDLS, CDR2 YYNGEE. There are 15 residues in the CDR3. Losses at the gene ends were 0 bases for V and 6 bases for J; bases not matched to a gene: 3. The DNA of the CDR3 is TGTGCCAGCAGCGTAGGTAGCGGGGGGACCAATGAGCAGTTCTTC. It yields the protein CASSVGSGGTNEQFF.

This sequence joins TRBV19 and TRBJ2-1; 7 nucleotides line up with TRBD2. The CDR3 is 14 residues long. CDR1 is LNHDA, CDR2 SQIVND, per germline (reference sequence). J lost 8 bases, V lost 3 bases, and 7 bases had no gene match. CDR3 residues: CASSIRTRFDEQFF. The CDR3 nucleotides read TGTGCCAGTAGTATTCGGACTAGATTCGATGAGCAGTTCTTC.

The chain recombines TRBV9 with TRBJ2-2, with D perhaps being TRBD1 or TRBD2 (5 bases each). Per the germline V gene, CDR1 is SGDLS and CDR2 is YYNGEE. Trimming removed 4 bases at V and 6 bases at J, with 19 bases between. The CDR3 runs 16 residues. The CDR3 DNA reads TGTGCCAGCAGCCCGCGGCAGGGAAGAGGGGCCGGGGAGCTGTTTTTT. Translated, it gives CASSPRQGRGAGELFF.

The chain joins TRBV11-2 to TRBJ2-1; tentative D call: TRBD2 (6 bases). The CDR3 totals 14 residues. CDR1 and CDR2 from the germline V gene are SGHAT and FQNNGV. V lost 1 base, J lost 7 bases, and 11 bases lay in between. This CDR3 is CASSLAGEANEQFF. CDR3 coding DNA: TGTGCCAGCAGCTTAGCGGGAGAAGCAAATGAGCAGTTCTTC. Combining the CDR3 with reference TRBV11-2 and TRBJ2-1 gives the whole variable domain EAGVAQSPRYKIIEKRQSVAFWCNPISGHATLYWYQQILGQGPKLLIQFQNNGVVDDSQLPKDRFSAERLKGVDSTLKIQPAKLEDSAVYLCASSLAGEANEQFFGPGTRLTVL.

This clonotype was observed many times. The chain recombines TRBV5-1 with TRBJ1-4; 11 nucleotides agree with TRBD1. Germline lookup yields CDR1 SGHRS and CDR2 YFSETQ. The CDR3 totals 15 residues. The J segment lost 8 bases and the V segment lost 0 bases, leaving 3 bases of the junction unmatched. Here the CDR3 DNA reads TGCGCCAGCAGCTTGGAATGGACAGGGGGCGAAAAACTGTTTTTT. It is translated as CASSLEWTGGEKLFF.

V is TRBV2 and J is TRBJ2-1, with 10 bases matching TRBD2. There are 16 residues in the CDR3. The V and J ends lost 6 bases and 5 bases, in that order; junction bases with no gene match: 10. Germline CDR1 and CDR2: SNHLY and FYNNEI. CDR3 in DNA: TGTGCCAGCAGCCAAAGCGGGACTAGCGCCAACAATGAGCAGTTCTTC. This sequence encodes CASSQSGTSANNEQFF.

This clonotype was recorded at least ten times. CDR3 residues: CASSLGRDSYNEQFF. Written as DNA, the CDR3 is TGTGCCAGCAGCTTAGGCCGGGACTCCTACAATGAGCAGTTCTTC. The chain combines TRBV7-9 with TRBJ2-1; D might be TRBD2 (5 bases). V lost 1 base and J lost 0, with 7 bases in between. The CDR3 covers 15 residues. Germline values: CDR1 SEHNR, CDR2 FQNEAQ (reference sequence).

This clonotype occurred many times. The genes are TRBV9 and TRBJ2-3, with D perhaps being TRBD1 or TRBD2 (5 bases each). V was clipped by 3 bases and J by 5 bases, with 16 bases between them. The V gene's germline CDR1 is SGDLS and CDR2 YYNGEE. The CDR3 has 15 residues. CDR3 sequence: CASSDGGAGQDTQYF. The DNA for the CDR3 is TGTGCCAGCAGCGACGGAGGAGCAGGGCAAGATACGCAGTATTTT.

This clonotype was counted only a few times. The chain links TRBV5-1 to TRBJ1-2; D unresolved. Germline-derived CDR1 and CDR2 are SGHRS and YFSETQ. The CDR3 covers 15 residues. V gave up 4 bases and J gave up 8 bases, with 21 bases separating them. The CDR3 region has the DNA TGCGCCAGCAGCGAACAACCTCGTGAGCAGGAAGGCTACACCTTC. Translation gives CASSEQPREQEGYTF.